These T cell receptor beta chains were read from a single sample in a study of early T cells in non-severe SARS-CoV-2 infection. A single record per CDR3 protein comes from TCRdb applying MiXCR to the 5' RACE reads. In the table there are over 30,000 distinct CDR3 sequences, 5.4% of which are singletons. The sequencing sample was made of whole blood. The receptors shown here come from an adult who was a healthcare worker with PCR-confirmed SARS-CoV-2 infection or an uninfected control (not recorded which). CDR3s include the opening cysteine and the closing phenylalanine or tryptophan.

j_call: TRBJ2-5; v_call: TRBV27; cdr3_aa: CASSLSPQETQYF
j_call: TRBJ1-1; v_call: TRBV6-2/TRBV6-3; cdr3_aa: CASSYPLDTYNTEAFF
j_call: TRBJ1-1; v_call: TRBV12-3/TRBV12-4; cdr3_aa: CASSLRQGAGGTEAFF
j_call: TRBJ2-1; v_call: TRBV19; cdr3_aa: CASSILSLAGVYNEQFF
j_call: TRBJ2-1; v_call: TRBV6-2/TRBV6-3; cdr3_aa: CASNQRTFNEQFF
j_call: TRBJ2-7; v_call: TRBV7-8; cdr3_aa: CASSFLVPSSYEQYF
j_call: TRBJ2-5; v_call: TRBV7-6; cdr3_aa: CASSLAQETQYF
j_call: TRBJ2-5; v_call: TRBV20-1; cdr3_aa: CSASRGTETQYF
j_call: TRBJ2-3; v_call: TRBV5-1; cdr3_aa: CASSLVGLAGDTQYF
j_call: TRBJ2-1; v_call: TRBV2; cdr3_aa: CASSDWGASYNEQFF
j_call: TRBJ2-7; v_call: TRBV7-2; cdr3_aa: CASSRYDDREYF
j_call: TRBJ2-6; v_call: TRBV28; cdr3_aa: CASSPTSGSSGANVLTF
j_call: TRBJ2-7; v_call: TRBV7-2; cdr3_aa: CASSRGPGGLDEQYF
j_call: TRBJ1-2; v_call: TRBV7-9; cdr3_aa: CASSLEGTGGSAYGYTF
j_call: TRBJ1-1; v_call: TRBV27; cdr3_aa: CASRVKMNTEAFF
j_call: TRBJ2-1; v_call: TRBV5-4; cdr3_aa: CASSYGTASYNEQFF
j_call: TRBJ2-1; v_call: TRBV15; cdr3_aa: CATSRDPGQYNEQFF
j_call: TRBJ2-2; v_call: TRBV12-3/TRBV12-4; cdr3_aa: CASSFRAGELFF
j_call: TRBJ1-1; v_call: TRBV7-2; cdr3_aa: CASSPQNTEAFF
j_call: TRBJ2-1; v_call: TRBV30; cdr3_aa: CAWSDSGIYNEQFF
j_call: TRBJ2-7; v_call: TRBV18; cdr3_aa: CASSPRDYSGRLSYEQYF
j_call: TRBJ2-5; v_call: TRBV5-6; cdr3_aa: CASSLTYSKETQYF
j_call: TRBJ2-7; v_call: TRBV7-6; cdr3_aa: CASSPGGLAGLDEQYF
j_call: TRBJ2-3; v_call: TRBV14; cdr3_aa: CASSLGLAGVTDTQYF
j_call: TRBJ2-2; v_call: TRBV9; cdr3_aa: CASSPSSGRSTGELFF
j_call: TRBJ2-7; v_call: TRBV5-6; cdr3_aa: CASSYGSGVGRQYF
j_call: TRBJ2-1; v_call: TRBV15; cdr3_aa: CATSGTVYNEQFF
j_call: TRBJ2-1; v_call: TRBV6-6; cdr3_aa: CASSSGTLNEQFF
j_call: TRBJ2-1; v_call: TRBV29-1; cdr3_aa: CSVEGQGANEQFF
j_call: TRBJ2-3; v_call: TRBV6-2/TRBV6-3; cdr3_aa: CASSYGRGPADTQYF
j_call: TRBJ2-7; v_call: TRBV20-1; cdr3_aa: CSVLTGGLSYEQYF
j_call: TRBJ1-2; v_call: TRBV20-1; cdr3_aa: CSAASDYGYTF
j_call: TRBJ1-2; v_call: TRBV28; cdr3_aa: CASSLRYYGYTF
j_call: TRBJ2-1; v_call: TRBV5-4; cdr3_aa: CASSRGTSGGPSYNEQFF
j_call: TRBJ2-1; v_call: TRBV20-1; cdr3_aa: CSGRGLHNEQFF
j_call: TRBJ1-5; v_call: TRBV6-2/TRBV6-3; cdr3_aa: CASSYDYQTQPQHF
j_call: TRBJ1-5; v_call: TRBV7-2; cdr3_aa: CASSRSDFPQHF
j_call: TRBJ2-7; v_call: TRBV6-2/TRBV6-3; cdr3_aa: CATKNTQRRFYEQYF
j_call: TRBJ2-5; v_call: TRBV6-2/TRBV6-3; cdr3_aa: CASSPGLAGYQETQYF